These T cell receptor beta chains were read from a single sample in a study of blood T cell repertoires in COVID-19. The method was immunoSEQ multiplex PCR; TCRdb's version includes in-frame clones alone and lacks a portion of them. The table has some 50,000 clones, around 84% seen once; the top ten hold around 28%. The material sequenced was peripheral blood. Receptors originate from a human donor in a cohort sampled during active COVID-19. The CDR3 runs from the conserved cysteine through the conserved F or W. Each record gives: clone size, D gene, V gene, J gene, CDR3 protein, CDR3 DNA. D genes are given only for firm matches. Expanded clones are given a class, and other clones once, few, many or no size at all.

>-|-|TRBV5-4|TRBJ2-3
CASTPTSLGTDTQYF
TGTGCCAGCACCCCGACTTCTCTAGGCACAGATACGCAGTATTTT
>-|TRBD1|TRBV13|TRBJ1-2
CASSQGTGEYGYTF
TGTGCCAGCAGCCAAGGGACAGGGGAATATGGCTACACCTTC
>-|-|TRBV7-8|TRBJ2-1
CASSLGPRGNEQFF
TGTGCCAGCAGCTTAGGGCCTAGGGGCAATGAGCAGTTCTTC
>-|-|TRBV7-8|TRBJ2-3
CASSHRGAASTDTQYF
TGTGCCAGCAGCCACCGGGGAGCGGCTAGCACAGATACGCAGTATTTT
>-|TRBD2|TRBV28|TRBJ2-7
CASSLAGGKYEQYF
TGTGCCAGCAGTCTAGCGGGAGGGAAATACGAGCAGTACTTC
>-|-|TRBV7-8|TRBJ1-2
CASSLFPGDTGRYGYTF
TGTGCCAGCAGCCTTTTCCCTGGGGACACGGGACGCTATGGCTACACCTTC
>-|-|TRBV3-1/TRBV3-2|TRBJ1-6
CASSQVSTGSPLHF
TGTGCCAGCAGCCAAGTGTCCACGGGTTCACCCCTCCACTTT
>-|-|TRBV6-1|TRBJ2-7
CASSEAVGVGAYEQYF
TGTGCCAGCAGTGAAGCGGTCGGGGTCGGGGCCTACGAGCAGTACTTC
>few|-|TRBV12-3/TRBV12-4|TRBJ1-2
CASSPRGFGYTF
TGTGCCAGCAGCCCTAGGGGGTTTGGCTACACCTTC
>-|-|TRBV19|TRBJ2-7
CASSILRATAYEQYF
TGTGCCAGTAGTATTCTGCGGGCCACCGCCTACGAGCAGTACTTC
>-|TRBD1|TRBV25-1|TRBJ1-2
CASKGGGTSYGYTF
TGTGCCAGCAAAGGGGGCGGAACGTCCTATGGCTACACCTTC
>-|-|TRBV3-1/TRBV3-2|TRBJ2-4
CASSQDRTAAAKNIQYF
TGTGCCAGCAGCCAAGATCGTACAGCGGCCGCCAAAAACATTCAGTACTTC
>few|-|TRBV3-1/TRBV3-2|TRBJ2-2
CAAINEDTGELFF
TGTGCCGCCATAAACGAGGACACCGGGGAGCTGTTTTTT
>-|-|TRBV25-1|TRBJ2-1
CASSEFGQGNEQFF
TGTGCCAGCAGTGAATTCGGGCAGGGGAATGAGCAGTTCTTC
>once|-|TRBV16|TRBJ2-7
CASSQQVDSYEQYF
TGTGCCAGCAGCCAACAGGTAGACTCCTACGAGCAGTACTTC
>-|-|TRBV3-1/TRBV3-2|TRBJ1-4
CASSQDRGGKLFF
TGTGCCAGCAGCCAAGATCGGGGGGGAAAACTGTTTTTT
>-|-|TRBV5-1|TRBJ1-4
CASSLVRGRSEKLFF
TGCGCCAGCAGCTTGGTCAGGGGAAGGAGTGAAAAACTGTTTTTT
>-|TRBD1|TRBV18|TRBJ2-7
CASSLTRGQGTLGYEQYF
TGTGCCAGCTCACTAACTAGGGGACAGGGCACTTTAGGCTACGAGCAGTACTTC
>-|-|TRBV9|TRBJ2-2
CASKEDYNPGELFF
TGTGCCAGCAAAGAGGATTATAACCCCGGGGAGCTGTTTTTT
>-|TRBD2|TRBV5-1|TRBJ2-7
CASSRGGPTYEQYF
TGCGCCAGCAGCCGGGGGGGTCCAACCTACGAGCAGTACTTC
>-|TRBD1|TRBV11-2|TRBJ1-2
CASSLDLQGARYGYTF
TGTGCCAGCAGCTTAGATTTACAGGGGGCTAGGTATGGCTACACCTTC
>-|TRBD2|TRBV2|TRBJ2-2
CASSGTGGLLTGELFF
TGTGCCAGCAGTGGGACGGGGGGTCTACTTACCGGGGAGCTGTTTTTT
>-|TRBD1|TRBV19|TRBJ1-5
CASSLQGAGNQPQHF
TGTGCCAGCTCTCTACAGGGGGCAGGCAATCAGCCCCAGCATTTT
>few|-|TRBV5-1|TRBJ2-3
CASSFSRDTDTQYF
TGCGCCAGCAGCTTTAGCAGGGACACAGATACGCAGTATTTT
>-|-|TRBV20-1|TRBJ1-5
CSASRGALMGNQPQHF
TGCAGTGCTAGTCGGGGGGCTCTTATGGGCAATCAGCCCCAGCATTTT
>-|-|TRBV28|TRBJ1-1
CASSPGSKTTEAFF
TGTGCCAGCAGTCCCGGGAGCAAGACCACTGAAGCTTTCTTT
>-|-|TRBV11-2|TRBJ2-1
CASSPGGEQFF
TGTGCCAGCAGCCCAGGTGGTGAGCAGTTCTTC
>-|TRBD1|TRBV5-1|TRBJ2-7
CASSLWTGVYEQYF
TGCGCCAGCAGCTTGTGGACAGGGGTCTACGAGCAGTACTTC
>-|-|TRBV29-1|TRBJ2-5
CSVLQDSETQYF
TGCAGCGTCCTCCAGGACTCGGAGACCCAGTACTTC